This entry lists 11 T cell receptor beta chains sequenced from one sample in a study of siplizumab effects on memory and regulatory T cells. Assay: immunoSEQ multiplex PCR; the TCRdb copy retains only in-frame clones and omits some. The table lists around 83,000 clones, around 90% of them singletons, with over 12% in the top ten. Sequencing was done on a sample of CD4+ T cells sorted from blood. Receptors originate from a human donor in good health.

The DNA for the CDR3 is TGTGCCAGCAGCCATATCGGGGCCCGGGACACTGAAGCTTTCTTT. This encodes CASSHIGARDTEAFF. V usage is TRBV14 and J usage is TRBJ1-1; perhaps TRBD1 as D (5 bases). Germline values: CDR1 SGHDN, CDR2 FVKESK. CDR3 length equals 15 residues. V was clipped by 3 bases and J by 3 bases, with 14 bases between them. The variable domain in full, with the rest retrieved from reference TRBV14 and TRBJ1-1, is EAGVTQFPSHSVIEKGQTVTLRCDPISGHDNLYWYRRVMGKEIKFLLHFVKESKQDESGMPNNRFLAERTGGTYSTLKVQPAELEDSGVYFCASSHIGARDTEAFFGQGTRLTVV.

This clone has only one observation. The chain is built from TRBV6-5 and TRBJ1-2; D is ambiguous. Deletions cut 5 bases from V and 3 bases from J, with 13 bases between. Germline loops: CDR1 MNHEY, CDR2 SVGAGI. CDR3 length equals 14 residues. CDR3 residues: CASSKTGSDYGYTF. The CDR3, as DNA: TGTGCCAGCAGTAAAACCGGGTCTGACTATGGCTACACCTTC.

This chain uses TRBV19 with TRBJ2-7; 7 nucleotides align to TRBD1. CDR3 length equals 14 residues. Germline V gene lookup returns CDR1 LNHDA and CDR2 SQIVND (reference sequence). Unmatched junction bases numbered 9, after V lost 10 bases and J lost 0 bases. The CDR3 region is CANPPGTVSYEQYF. The CDR3 coding sequence is TGTGCCAACCCTCCCGGGACAGTCTCCTACGAGCAGTACTTC.

The chain links TRBV6-1 to TRBJ2-7; TRBD1 matches 8 bases. V gave up 10 bases and J gave up 2 bases; unmatched junction bases: 4. The CDR3 is 12 residues long. Germline lookup yields CDR1 MNHNS and CDR2 SASEGT. As DNA, the CDR3 is TGTGCCATACAGGGGGGTACCTACGAGCAGTACTTC. The encoded protein is CAIQGGTYEQYF.

V is TRBV19 and J is TRBJ1-6; 11 nucleotides match TRBD1. The V gene end was trimmed by 5 bases and the J gene end by 9 bases; junction bases not matched to a gene: 12. This CDR3 contains 17 residues. CDR1 and CDR2 (germline): LNHDA, SQIVND (reference sequence). CDR3 sequence reads: CASSARDRGMLGSPLHF. CDR3 nucleotide sequence: TGTGCCAGTAGTGCCCGGGACAGGGGGATGTTGGGTTCACCCCTCCACTTT.

The chain recombines TRBV7-2 with TRBJ1-2; 10 nucleotides match TRBD1. CDR1 is SGHTA and CDR2 is FQGNSA in the germline V gene. The V gene end was trimmed by 1 base and the J gene end by 5 bases; junction bases not matched to a gene: 7. The CDR3 is made up of 16 amino acids. The CDR3 region has the DNA TGTGCCAGCAGCTTAGGGGACAGGGGCCGCCCATATGGCTACACCTTC. It codes for CASSLGDRGRPYGYTF.

This chain uses TRBV7-9 with TRBJ1-4, with D possibly being TRBD1 (6 bases). The CDR3 is 14 residues long. Per the germline V gene, CDR1 is SEHNR and CDR2 is FQNEAQ (reference sequence). Trimming removed 4 bases at V and 0 bases at J, with 6 bases between. CDR3 residues: CASSSGATNEKLFF. The CDR3, as DNA: TGTGCCAGCAGCTCAGGGGCAACTAATGAAAAACTGTTTTTT.

The gene calls are TRBV12-5 and TRBJ2-1; 11 bases map to TRBD2. This CDR3 is 15 amino acids long. V lost 7 bases to trimming and J lost 6 bases; unmatched junction nucleotides: 8. CDR1 is LGHNT and CDR2 is FRNRAP in the germline V gene. The DNA for the CDR3 is TGTGCTAGTGCCGAATCTAGCGGGGGGTTCAATGAGCAGTTCTTC. It specifies CASAESSGGFNEQFF.

This clone appeared a few times. The chain has TRBV5-1 and TRBJ2-2, with 8 bases lining up with TRBD2. Losses at the gene ends were 1 base for V and 0 bases for J; bases not matched to a gene: 2. The germline CDR1 and CDR2 sequences are SGHRS and YFSETQ. The CDR3 sequence is 16 residues long. The CDR3 region is CASSLHGRANTGELFF. For the CDR3, the DNA is TGCGCCAGCAGCTTGCACGGGAGGGCGAACACCGGGGAGCTGTTTTTT.

The genes are TRBV6-1 and TRBJ2-7, with D uncertain. The CDR3 totals 15 residues. Germline CDR1 is MNHNS and CDR2 is SASEGT. V was shortened by 6 bases and J by 2 bases, with 17 bases between the two germline ends. CDR3 DNA sequence: TGTGCCAGCAGGACTTCCCCAGGCACTACCTACGAGCAGTACTTC. Translated, it gives CASRTSPGTTYEQYF.

This clone was detected only a few times. The J gene is TRBJ2-5, the V gene TRBV4-3; 12 bases align to TRBD2. Germline CDR1 LGHNA, CDR2 YSLEER. The V segment lost 4 bases and the J segment 3 bases; nucleotides outside the gene matches: 3. This CDR3 comprises 15 residues. CDR3 residues: CASSPSGRAEETQYF. CDR3 nucleotide sequence: TGCGCCAGCAGCCCTAGCGGGAGGGCCGAAGAGACCCAGTACTTC.